This entry describes one T cell receptor beta chain. The data belong to a study of blood T cell repertoires in COVID-19. Study-level background: Both acute and convalescent COVID-19 samples were obtained from the United States, Italy and Spain. PBMCs, B-cell-depleted T cells, or T cells provided the cDNA or gDNA that made up the material.

Authors' processing steps: It was from reference gene primer amplification that nucleated cell counts were estimated. Some clones are missing from TCRdb's copy, which holds only in-frame ones; the method was immunoSEQ multiplex PCR. The DNA gave D and trimming, while V, J and clone size come from that table. This table has 450,000 to 500,000 clones, roughly 88% appearing once. From germline, CDR1 is LGHNT and CDR2 FRNRAP. This CDR3 comprises 14 residues. With 5 bases removed from V and 8 bases from J, the gap between germline ends came to 13 bases. The sequenced sample consisted of peripheral blood. The clonotype was recovered from a human donor in a cohort sampled during active COVID-19. J is TRBJ1-6 and V is TRBV12-5; no clear D gene. CDR3 nucleotide sequence: TGTGCTAGTGGTCGTGGGGAGGGTGATTCACCCCTCCACTTT. Amino acids: CASGRGEGDSPLHF. The whole variable domain, remainder taken from reference TRBV12-5 and TRBJ1-6, is DARVTQTPRHKVTEMGQEVTMRCQPILGHNTVFWYRQTMMQGLELLAYFRNRAPLDDSGMPKDRFSAEMPDATLATLKIQPSEPRDSAVYFCASGRGEGDSPLHFGNGTRLTVT.